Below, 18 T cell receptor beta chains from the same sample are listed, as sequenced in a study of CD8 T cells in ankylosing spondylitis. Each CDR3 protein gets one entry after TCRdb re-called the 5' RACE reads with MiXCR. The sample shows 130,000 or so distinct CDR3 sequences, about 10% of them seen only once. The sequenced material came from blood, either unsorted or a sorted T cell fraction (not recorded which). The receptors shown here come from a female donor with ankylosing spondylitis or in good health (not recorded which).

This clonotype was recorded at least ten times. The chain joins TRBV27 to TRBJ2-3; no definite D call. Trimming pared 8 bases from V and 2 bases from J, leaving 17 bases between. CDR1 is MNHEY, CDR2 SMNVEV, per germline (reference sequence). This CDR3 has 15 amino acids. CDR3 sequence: CASRRADPTTDTQYF. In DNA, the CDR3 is TGTGCCAGCCGCCGGGCGGACCCTACCACAGATACGCAGTATTTT.

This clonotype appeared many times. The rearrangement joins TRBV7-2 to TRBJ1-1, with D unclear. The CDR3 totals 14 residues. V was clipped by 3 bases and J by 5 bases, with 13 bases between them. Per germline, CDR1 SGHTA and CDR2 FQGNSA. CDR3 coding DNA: TGTGCCAGCAGCTTCCGAAACGGGGTGACTGAAGCTTTCTTT. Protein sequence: CASSFRNGVTEAFF.

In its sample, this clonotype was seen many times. CDR3 residues: CASSFSVSSYNEQFF. DNA for the CDR3: TGTGCCAGCAGTTTTTCCGTTAGCTCCTACAATGAGCAGTTCTTC. The chain joins TRBV27 to TRBJ2-1; no clear D. Trimming stripped 3 bases from V and 0 bases from J, with 9 bases between. The CDR3 totals 15 residues. Germline CDR1 reads MNHEY; CDR2 reads SMNVEV (reference sequence).

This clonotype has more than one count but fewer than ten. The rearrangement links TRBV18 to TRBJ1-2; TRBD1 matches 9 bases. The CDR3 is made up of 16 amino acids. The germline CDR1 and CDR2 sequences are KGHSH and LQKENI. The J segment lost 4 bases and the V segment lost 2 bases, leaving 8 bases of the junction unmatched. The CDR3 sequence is CASSPVRDRVPYGYTF. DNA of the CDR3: TGTGCCAGCTCACCAGTCCGGGACAGGGTTCCCTATGGCTACACCTTC.

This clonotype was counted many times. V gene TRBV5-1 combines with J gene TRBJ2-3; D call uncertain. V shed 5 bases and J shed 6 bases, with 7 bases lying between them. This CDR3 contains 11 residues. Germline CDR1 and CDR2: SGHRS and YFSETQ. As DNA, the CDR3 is TGCGCCAGCAGAGTGGCGGATACGCAGTATTTT. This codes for CASRVADTQYF.

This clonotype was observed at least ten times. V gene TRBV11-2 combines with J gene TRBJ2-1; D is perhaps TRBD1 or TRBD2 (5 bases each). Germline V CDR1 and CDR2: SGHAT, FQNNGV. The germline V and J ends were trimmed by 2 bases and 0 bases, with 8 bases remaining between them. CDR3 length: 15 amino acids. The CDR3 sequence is CASSLTGTSYNEQFF. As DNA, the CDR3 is TGTGCCAGCAGCTTAACCGGGACCTCCTACAATGAGCAGTTCTTC.

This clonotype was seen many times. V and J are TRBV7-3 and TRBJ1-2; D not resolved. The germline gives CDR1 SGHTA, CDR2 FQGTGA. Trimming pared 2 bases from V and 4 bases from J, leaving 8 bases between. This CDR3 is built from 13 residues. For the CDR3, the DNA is TGTGCCAGCAGCTTACTCGGCAGCTATGGCTACACCTTC. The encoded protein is CASSLLGSYGYTF.

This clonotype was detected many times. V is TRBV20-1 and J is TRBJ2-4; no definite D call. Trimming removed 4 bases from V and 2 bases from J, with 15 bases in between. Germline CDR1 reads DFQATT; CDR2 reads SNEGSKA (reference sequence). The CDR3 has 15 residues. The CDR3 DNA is TGCAGTGCTATCGAATTAGCAGGTTCCAAAAACATTCAGTACTTC. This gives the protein CSAIELAGSKNIQYF.

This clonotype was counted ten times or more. CDR3 sequence: CASSFMGEDTEAFF. CDR3 bases: TGTGCCAGCAGTTTCATGGGGGAGGACACTGAAGCTTTCTTT. The rearrangement joins TRBV12-3 or TRBV12-4 to TRBJ1-1, with D perhaps matching TRBD1 (5 bases). CDR3 length equals 14 residues. V was trimmed by 3 bases and J by 3 bases, leaving 11 bases between them.

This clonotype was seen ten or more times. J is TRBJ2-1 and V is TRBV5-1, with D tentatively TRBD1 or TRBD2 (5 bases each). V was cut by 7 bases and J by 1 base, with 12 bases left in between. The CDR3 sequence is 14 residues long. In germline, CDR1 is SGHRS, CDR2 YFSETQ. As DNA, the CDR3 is TGCGCCAGCGTTCGTGGGGGATCCTACAATGAGCAGTTCTTC. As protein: CASVRGGSYNEQFF.

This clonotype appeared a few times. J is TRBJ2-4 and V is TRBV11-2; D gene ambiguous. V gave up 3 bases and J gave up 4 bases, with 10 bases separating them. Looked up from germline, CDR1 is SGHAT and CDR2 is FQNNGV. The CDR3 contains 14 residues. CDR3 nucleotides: TGTGCCAGCAGCTTGATAGGCTTGAAAAACATTCAGTACTTC. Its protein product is CASSLIGLKNIQYF.

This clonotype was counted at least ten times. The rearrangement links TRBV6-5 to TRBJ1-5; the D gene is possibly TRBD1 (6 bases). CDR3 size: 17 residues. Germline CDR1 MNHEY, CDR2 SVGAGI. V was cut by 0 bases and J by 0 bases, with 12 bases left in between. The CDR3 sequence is CASSYSGGADSNQPQHF. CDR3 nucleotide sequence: TGTGCCAGCAGTTACTCGGGGGGGGCGGATAGCAATCAGCCCCAGCATTTT.

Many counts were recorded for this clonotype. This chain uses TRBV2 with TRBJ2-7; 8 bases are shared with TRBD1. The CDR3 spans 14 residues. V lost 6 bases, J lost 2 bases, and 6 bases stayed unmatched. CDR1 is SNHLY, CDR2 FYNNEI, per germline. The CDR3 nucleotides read TGTGCCAGCAGCGCAGGGACAGGTCCCTACGAGCAGTACTTC. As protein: CASSAGTGPYEQYF.

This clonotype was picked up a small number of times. Written as DNA, the CDR3 is TGTGCCAGCTCACCAAAATTACTAGCGGGAGTGACGAACACCGGGGAGCTGTTTTTT. Amino acids: CASSPKLLAGVTNTGELFF. The chain links TRBV18 to TRBJ2-2; 11 bases are shared with TRBD2. Trimming at V came to 2 bases and at J to 0 bases, leaving 8 bases not matched to a gene. The CDR3 runs 19 residues. Germline CDR1 reads KGHSH; CDR2 reads LQKENI.

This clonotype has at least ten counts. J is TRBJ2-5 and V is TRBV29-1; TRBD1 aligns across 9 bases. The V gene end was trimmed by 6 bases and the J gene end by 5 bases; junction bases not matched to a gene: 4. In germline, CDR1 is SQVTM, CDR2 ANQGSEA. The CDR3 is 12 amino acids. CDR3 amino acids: CSVGTGSETQYF. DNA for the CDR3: TGCAGCGTAGGGACAGGGTCGGAGACCCAGTACTTC.

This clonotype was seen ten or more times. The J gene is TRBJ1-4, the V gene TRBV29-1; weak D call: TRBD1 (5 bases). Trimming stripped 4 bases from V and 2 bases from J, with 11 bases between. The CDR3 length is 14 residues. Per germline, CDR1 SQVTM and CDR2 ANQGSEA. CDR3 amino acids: CSVGVGGTNEKLFF. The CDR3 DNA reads TGCAGCGTTGGCGTGGGGGGGACTAATGAAAAACTGTTTTTT.

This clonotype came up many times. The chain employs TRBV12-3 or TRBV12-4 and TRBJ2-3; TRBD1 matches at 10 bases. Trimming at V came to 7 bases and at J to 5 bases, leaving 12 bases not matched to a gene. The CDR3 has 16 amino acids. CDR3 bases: TGTGCCAGCACCTCCTCCGTGACAGGGGGCGTAGATACGCAGTATTTT. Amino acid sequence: CASTSSVTGGVDTQYF.

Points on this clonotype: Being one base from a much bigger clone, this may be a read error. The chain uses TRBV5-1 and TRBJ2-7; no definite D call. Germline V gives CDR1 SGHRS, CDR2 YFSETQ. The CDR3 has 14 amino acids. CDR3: CASSSAPGALEHYF. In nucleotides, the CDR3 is TGCGCCAGCAGCTCGGCCCCGGGTGCCCTGGAGCATTACTTC.